The rows below give T cell receptor beta chains drawn from one sample of a study of cytomegalovirus exposure and HLA in healthy donors. Data came from immunoSEQ multiplex PCR; TCRdb stores just in-frame clones and leaves some out. Here the sample spans 180,000 or so clones, 84% being singletons. The sample comprised PBMCs. Receptors were obtained from a woman aged 25 to 39 in good health and CMV-seropositive. Each CDR3 is given with its conserved first and last residue. D genes are given only for firm matches. Rows give clone size only sometimes, using once, few, many, or a class for an expanded clone.

cdr3_length	clone_size	v_call	d_call	j_call	cdr3_aa	cdr3_nt
11	once	TRBV5-6	-	TRBJ2-1	CASSSGSTKFF	TGTGCCAGCAGCTCCGGGTCAACGAAGTTCTTC
12	-	TRBV9	TRBD2	TRBJ2-7	CASSSRTSPQYF	TGTGCCAGCAGCTCGAGGACTAGCCCGCAGTACTTC
16	-	TRBV9	-	TRBJ2-3	CASSVGASASTDTQYF	TGTGCCAGCAGCGTAGGGGCTAGCGCTAGCACAGATACGCAGTATTTT
16	-	TRBV27	-	TRBJ2-3	CASRGLVGGRTDTQYF	TGTGCCAGCAGAGGACTGGTTGGGGGCCGCACAGATACGCAGTATTTT
17	-	TRBV5-1	TRBD2	TRBJ2-5	CASSLILAGKQSETQYF	TGCGCCAGCAGCTTGATCCTAGCGGGAAAACAAAGCGAGACCCAGTACTTC
13	few	TRBV6-5	-	TRBJ2-7	CASSYGAAYEQYF	TGTGCCAGCAGTTACGGGGCAGCCTACGAGCAGTACTTC
14	-	TRBV15	-	TRBJ1-5	CATSRDRVNQPQHF	TGTGCCACCAGCAGAGATCGGGTCAATCAGCCCCAGCATTTT
16	-	TRBV27	-	TRBJ1-5	CASSLSGGRGNQPQHF	TGTGCCAGCAGTTTATCGGGGGGGAGGGGCAATCAGCCCCAGCATTTT
15	-	TRBV11-2	TRBD2	TRBJ2-1	CASSPAGAGDGEQFF	TGTGCCAGCAGCCCCGCCGGAGCGGGAGACGGTGAGCAGTTCTTC
16	-	TRBV9	-	TRBJ1-2	CASSPREGGGLYGYTF	TGTGCCAGCAGCCCGAGGGAGGGTGGGGGACTCTATGGCTACACCTTC
13	once	TRBV5-4	-	TRBJ1-1	CASSPGSNTEAFF	TGTGCCAGCAGCCCCGGGTCGAACACTGAAGCTTTCTTT
11	-	TRBV29-1	TRBD1	TRBJ1-1	CSVVGQGEAFF	TGCAGCGTTGTAGGACAGGGGGAGGCTTTCTTT
15	-	TRBV2	TRBD1	TRBJ1-4	CASSGTQGSGEKLFF	TGTGCCAGCAGTGGTACACAGGGGAGCGGTGAAAAACTGTTTTTT
14	-	TRBV6-5	-	TRBJ2-7	CASSYSMSSYEQYF	TGTGCCAGCAGTTACTCGATGAGCTCCTACGAGCAGTACTTC
11	-	TRBV29-1	-	TRBJ1-3	CSALTGNTIYF	TGCAGCGCCCTAACTGGAAACACCATATATTTT
14	many	TRBV7-9	TRBD1	TRBJ1-1	CASSLSGGATEAFF	TGTGCCAGCAGCTTATCAGGGGGCGCCACTGAAGCTTTCTTT
15	-	TRBV5-1	-	TRBJ2-3	CASSRRVGGTDTQYF	TGCGCCAGCAGCCGGCGTGTGGGAGGCACAGATACGCAGTATTTT
12	-	TRBV9	-	TRBJ2-3	CASSVAPDTQYF	TGTGCCAGCAGCGTGGCCCCAGATACGCAGTATTTT
14	-	TRBV6-1	-	TRBJ1-5	CASSASLRDQPQHF	TGTGCCAGCAGTGCCTCTTTGAGAGATCAGCCCCAGCATTTT
17	-	TRBV4-1	TRBD2	TRBJ2-1	CASSQELVAGVSGEQFF	TGCGCCAGCAGCCAAGAGTTAGTTGCGGGAGTATCAGGTGAGCAGTTCTTC
13	-	TRBV28	-	TRBJ2-7	CASLVPGSYEQYF	TGTGCCAGCCTCGTACCAGGGTCCTACGAGCAGTACTTC
14	-	TRBV18	-	TRBJ1-5	CASSPEQGNQPQHF	TGTGCCAGCTCACCAGAACAGGGCAATCAGCCCCAGCATTTT
17	-	TRBV18	-	TRBJ2-1	CASSPLIGGEAYNEQFF	TGTGCCAGCTCACCCCTCATAGGTGGGGAGGCCTACAATGAGCAGTTCTTC
14	once	TRBV27	-	TRBJ2-7	CASRGAGGSYEQYF	TGTGCCAGCCGCGGGGCAGGGGGTTCCTACGAGCAGTACTTC
14	few	TRBV2	TRBD1	TRBJ1-2	CASPRDRDNYGYTF	TGTGCCAGCCCCCGGGACAGAGATAACTATGGCTACACCTTC
12	-	TRBV28	-	TRBJ2-2	CASSRDTGELFF	TGTGCCAGCAGCAGGGACACCGGGGAGCTGTTTTTT
15	-	TRBV2	TRBD2	TRBJ2-2	CASSLGLAGTRELFF	TGTGCCAGCAGCCTTGGACTAGCGGGGACGCGGGAGCTGTTTTTT
14	-	TRBV5-1	-	TRBJ2-1	CASSSLGSTYEQFF	TGCGCCAGCAGCTCCCTCGGGAGTACGTATGAGCAGTTCTTC
15	-	TRBV5-1	TRBD1	TRBJ2-2	CASSQGQGDTGELFF	TGCGCCAGCAGCCAGGGACAGGGGGACACCGGGGAGCTGTTTTTT
17	-	TRBV28	-	TRBJ2-2	CASSSSAMGGNTGELFF	TGTGCCAGCAGTTCGTCCGCTATGGGGGGAAACACCGGGGAGCTGTTTTTT
16	-	TRBV4-1	-	TRBJ1-1	CASSQVSSRMNTEAFF	TGCGCCAGCAGCCAAGTAAGCTCCAGGATGAACACTGAAGCTTTCTTT